A single T cell receptor (beta chain) is shown here with its context. No antigen is known for it. CDR1 is WNHNN, CDR2 SYGVQD, per germline (reference sequence). Trimming removed 0 bases at V and 4 bases at J, with 12 bases between. The CDR3 has 15 amino acids. This sample was taken from a study of cytomegalovirus exposure and HLA in healthy donors. Study-level points and caveats: In presence/absence analyses, roughly uniform sequencing depth across donors was assumed.

The PCR ran on 60 Vbeta and 13 Jbeta primers. Repertoires were generated with immunoSEQ multiplex PCR, while TCRdb's copy carries only in-frame clones and drops some. The sample has 150,000 or so clones, 60% to 85% seen once. Healthy bone marrow donors formed the donor group. This sequence originates from a man aged 40-55 years in good health and CMV-seropositive. The V gene is TRBV10-1, the J gene TRBJ1-1; no definite D call. The material sequenced was PBMCs. Written as DNA, the CDR3 is TGCGCCAGCAGTGAGTCTCCCGGGGTGGGCACTGAAGCTTTCTTT. Amino acids: CASSESPGVGTEAFF.